The sequence of this T cell receptor (beta chain) was determined in a study of OX40 agonist ivuxolimab in advanced cancers. Study-level background: Ivuxolimab, which targeted the costimulatory receptor OX40 (CD134), was an agonistic, fully human IgG2 monoclonal antibody. In the dose-escalation cohort, 82.7% of patients were male, and the mean age was approximately 55 years, with a range of roughly 23 to 85. Prior anti-PD-1, anti-PD-L1 or anti-CTLA-4 therapy was permitted, and 40% of dose-escalation patients had received checkpoint inhibitors. The paper covers the monotherapy dose-escalation part of the phase I ivuxolimab trial, which included N ≈ 50 patients. The purpose of peripheral TCRbeta sequencing was to test whether ivuxolimab changed TCR sequence diversity and led to clonal T-cell expansion. Three dose-escalation patients achieved partial responses, one with hepatocellular carcinoma and two with cutaneous melanoma. Intravenous ivuxolimab was administered to patients every 2 weeks at six dose levels: 0.01, 0.1, 0.3, 1.5, 3 and 10 mg/kg. Of the approximately 50 dose-escalation patients, hepatocellular carcinoma was present in around 20, melanoma in some 15, renal cell carcinoma in 9 and head and neck cancer in 9. Beyond this particular receptor, the publication reports: Low levels of normalized T-cell clonal expansion were also seen in some nonresponding patients. Which antigens the clonally expanded peripheral T cells were specific for was not determined. Partial responders in the 0.1-3.0 mg/kg groups had among the lowest normalized peripheral clonal expansion, especially among CD8+ T cells. On average, CD8+ T cells showed more expanded clones than CD4+ T cells after ivuxolimab. At doses of 0.1 to 3.0 mg/kg, clonal expansion of both CD4+ and CD8+ T cells in blood was seen between baseline and week 6.

Comments on this clone: Its antigen is unknown. No clone much larger than this one lies a single base away; base qualities are absent.

Genomic DNA was isolated from the sorted cells so that the TCRbeta CDR3 region could be sequenced. The immunoSEQ Assay was used to sequence the TCRbeta CDR3 regions. What TCRdb holds here is the immuneACCESS table cut down to in-frame rearrangements. Part of the clones is not present; checked against another copy, under half of the missing clones reflect an unresolved V gene, and the others are unexplained. Here the sample has tens of thousands of clones; 92% occur a single time. Clones ranked in the top ten supply about 0.42% of the sample. CDR1 and CDR2 are drawn from the germline V gene (reference sequence): SGHNT, YYREEE. V loses 0 bases of germline sequence and J loses 0 bases, and the interval between the two ends is 13 bases. Including cysteine and phenylalanine, the CDR3 has 16 amino acids. Only the CDR3 part of the read is kept: 48 bases, read in frame from the first base. Patients with a history of autoimmune disease or receiving systemic immunosuppression were excluded from the trial. Peripheral blood for TCR sequencing was collected from all dose cohorts at baseline, on cycle 4 day 1, and on cycle 7 day 1. Samples came from an open-label, multicenter, first-in-human phase I dose-escalation trial of ivuxolimab. Adults with locally advanced or metastatic melanoma, renal cell carcinoma, hepatocellular carcinoma or head and neck squamous cell carcinoma were enrolled in the trial. Before TCR sequencing, CD4+ and CD8+ T cells were separately sorted from peripheral blood.

Recombination linked TRBV5-4 to TRBJ2-7, with no reliable assignment of the D segment. This clonotype originated in an adult with an advanced solid tumor such as melanoma, head and neck, liver or kidney cancer. The sequencing here drew on CD4+ or CD8+ T cells sorted from blood, taken in a trial of the OX40 agonist ivuxolimab. The nucleotide sequence reads TGTGCCAGCAGCTTGGCCGCCGGGTCCATCTCCTACGAGCAGTACTTC. Translated, this is CASSLAAGSISYEQYF.